The 32 T cell receptor beta chains listed next were all sequenced from one sample in a study of blood T cell repertoires in COVID-19. Using immunoSEQ multiplex PCR, the repertoire was profiled, and TCRdb retains in-frame clones only, with some absent. The data contain about 110,000 clones, roughly 88% of them singletons. Material: peripheral blood. Receptors were obtained from a man between 45 and 60 years old with active or convalescent COVID-19.

The V and J genes are TRBV3-1 (or the pseudogene TRBV3-2) and TRBJ2-5; D is unclear. Germline V gives CDR1 LGHDT, CDR2 YNNKEL (reference sequence). Between the trimmed V and J ends, which lost 0 bases and 0 bases, there was a span of 2 bases. This CDR3 has 13 residues. The CDR3 coding sequence is TGTGCCAGCAGCCAAGATAACCAAGAGACCCAGTACTTC. Amino acid sequence: CASSQDNQETQYF.

The V call is TRBV10-1, the J call TRBJ2-5, with TRBD1 matching 9 bases. This CDR3 is 12 amino acids long. Looked up from germline, CDR1 is WNHNN and CDR2 is SYGVQD (reference sequence). CDR3 coding DNA: TGCGCGCAGACGGACAGGGGTGAGACCCAGTACTTC. It yields the protein CAQTDRGETQYF.

This clone was seen only once. V and J are TRBV5-4 and TRBJ1-1; 11 bases are a match to TRBD1. The CDR3 contains 13 residues. With V trimmed by 3 bases and J by 8 bases, 3 bases remained unmatched. Germline CDR1 reads SGHNT; CDR2 reads YYREEE (reference sequence). The CDR3, as DNA: TGTGCCAGCAGCTCGGGACAGGGGGGCGAAGCTTTCTTT. Amino acids: CASSSGQGGEAFF.

The chain uses TRBV7-2 and TRBJ1-1, with D uncertain. Germline lookup yields CDR1 SGHTA and CDR2 FQGNSA. The CDR3 runs 13 residues. V gave up 6 bases and J gave up 7 bases, with 15 bases separating them. CDR3 DNA: TGTGCCAGCAGTTACGACGGAGGCGGTGAAGCTTTCTTT. This sequence encodes CASSYDGGGEAFF.

The chain joins TRBV29-1 to TRBJ1-2, with a weak D call TRBD1 (6 bases). V lost 6 bases to trimming and J lost 3 bases, with 11 bases between them. The CDR3 runs to 12 residues. From germline, CDR1 is SQVTM and CDR2 ANQGSEA. The CDR3 is CSVWGGDYGYTF. CDR3 DNA: TGCAGCGTCTGGGGGGGCGACTATGGCTACACCTTC.

V gene TRBV6-5 combines with J gene TRBJ1-1; D is possibly TRBD1 (6 bases). CDR1 is MNHEY, CDR2 SVGAGI, per germline. The CDR3 extends over 16 amino acids. Trimming took 0 bases from V and 0 from J, leaving 11 bases between them. The CDR3 region is CASSYSGGRVNTEAFF. In DNA form, the CDR3 reads TGTGCCAGCAGTTACTCTGGGGGCCGGGTGAACACTGAAGCTTTCTTT.

This chain joins TRBV9 and TRBJ2-2; TRBD1 is a possible D gene (5 bases). The germline gives CDR1 SGDLS, CDR2 YYNGEE. The CDR3 runs to 13 residues. Trimming stripped 5 bases from V and 5 bases from J, with 10 bases between. The CDR3 bases are TGTGCCAGCAGAAAAAAGGGGACCGGGGAGCTGTTTTTT. Encoded protein: CASRKKGTGELFF.

The V call is TRBV13, the J call TRBJ2-1, with a weak D call TRBD2 (7 bases). Trimming cost V 4 bases and J 8 bases, with 9 bases left between them. Looked up from germline, CDR1 is PRHDT and CDR2 is FYEKMQ (reference sequence). CDR3 size: 12 residues. Here the CDR3 reads CASSWGGDEQFF. The CDR3 DNA follows: TGTGCCAGCAGCTGGGGGGGCGATGAGCAGTTCTTC.

The chain uses TRBV5-1 and TRBJ2-7; the match to TRBD2 covers 14 bases. The ends lost 4 bases at V and 9 bases at J; junction bases unmatched: 9. The germline gives CDR1 SGHRS, CDR2 YFSETQ. The CDR3 runs 15 residues. CDR3 in amino acids: CASSVRGLAGDRQYF. The CDR3, as DNA: TGCGCCAGCAGCGTCCGGGGACTAGCGGGAGATAGGCAGTACTTC.

This chain joins TRBV30 and TRBJ1-1, with 7 bases that match TRBD1. CDR1 and CDR2 (germline): GTSNPN, SVGIG (reference sequence). With 5 bases clipped from V and 1 base from J, the junction kept 7 bases outside the gene matches. The CDR3 has 14 residues. This chain's CDR3 is CAWDPGTENTEAFF. The DNA for the CDR3 is TGTGCCTGGGATCCCGGGACAGAGAACACTGAAGCTTTCTTT.

The chain carries TRBV6-2 or TRBV6-3 and TRBJ1-5; no reliable D call. Deletions cut 3 bases from V and 0 bases from J, with 9 bases between. The length of the CDR3 is 15 residues. Germline-derived CDR1 and CDR2 are MNHEY and SVGEGT. The CDR3 sequence: CASSYVIFSNQPQHF. The DNA for the CDR3 is TGTGCCAGCAGTTATGTAATTTTTAGCAATCAGCCCCAGCATTTT.

This clone was detected a few times. The chain links TRBV4-3 to TRBJ1-1; D possibly corresponds to TRBD1 (5 bases). CDR3 size: 16 residues. Trimming left V 4 bases short and J 4 bases short, with 19 bases between. Germline loops: CDR1 LGHNA, CDR2 YSLEER. CDR3 region: CASSPQKGVLSTEAFF. CDR3 DNA: TGCGCCAGCAGCCCACAGAAAGGGGTTCTGAGCACTGAAGCTTTCTTT.

The chain carries TRBV10-3 and TRBJ2-1, with D tentatively TRBD2 (9 bases). The CDR3 length is 16 residues. CDR1 is ENHRY and CDR2 is SYGVKD in the germline V gene. Trimming stripped 11 bases from V and 6 bases from J, with 26 bases between. The CDR3 DNA is TGTGCCTCAAAGGACAGGGAAGGTAGCGGGAGCAATGAGCAGTTCTTC. Translated: CASKDREGSGSNEQFF.

This clone was seen more than once but under ten times. The CDR3 DNA is TGTGCCAGCAGGTCCCAGGGGGCGGAGCAAGAGACCCAGTACTTC. It specifies CASRSQGAEQETQYF. V gene TRBV7-9 combines with J gene TRBJ2-5, with TRBD1 identical over 8 bases. The CDR3 extends over 15 amino acids. V was pared by 6 bases and J by 2 bases, with 8 bases of the junction left unmatched. Germline CDR1 SEHNR, CDR2 FQNEAQ (reference sequence).

The V gene is TRBV25-1, the J gene TRBJ1-1, with D uncertain. Trimming removed 7 bases from V and 1 base from J, with 4 bases in between. The CDR3 runs 11 residues. Germline values: CDR1 MGHDK, CDR2 SYGVNS. CDR3 bases: TGTGCCAGCATAGAGAACACTGAAGCTTTCTTT. It specifies CASIENTEAFF.

This rearrangement joins TRBV2 to TRBJ1-5, with D possibly matching TRBD1 (6 bases). V lost 4 bases and J lost 0, with 10 bases in between. This CDR3 is built from 15 residues. Germline CDR1 and CDR2: SNHLY and FYNNEI. The CDR3 sequence: CASSVRGNSNQPQHF. For the CDR3, the DNA is TGTGCCAGCAGTGTTAGGGGGAATAGCAATCAGCCCCAGCATTTT.

The chain is built from TRBV2 and TRBJ1-4; D is unclear. Trimming pared 10 bases from V and 8 bases from J, leaving 11 bases between. CDR1 is SNHLY, CDR2 FYNNEI, per germline. This CDR3 contains 11 residues. The CDR3 nucleotides are TGTGCCACCAGCGTGAGCGAAAAACTGTTTTTT. It specifies CATSVSEKLFF.

V usage is TRBV24-1 and J usage is TRBJ2-7; possible D gene TRBD1, 6 bases. The germline V gene has CDR1 KGHDR and CDR2 SFDVKD. CDR3 length: 13 residues. Deletions cut 3 bases from V and 9 bases from J, with 14 bases between. The CDR3 nucleotides are TGTGCCACCAGTGATGATACAGGGTGGGGGCAGTACTTC. Its translation is CATSDDTGWGQYF.

This chain uses TRBV5-1 with TRBJ2-2; D call uncertain. Trimming took off 0 bases at V and 4 bases at J, with 7 bases between the two ends. Looked up from germline, CDR1 is SGHRS and CDR2 is YFSETQ. The CDR3 runs 14 residues. The CDR3 DNA reads TGCGCCAGCAGCTTGGAGCCCGGCACCGGGGAGCTGTTTTTT. This gives the protein CASSLEPGTGELFF.

The chain has TRBV7-8 and TRBJ2-1; D is ambiguous. Germline V gene data show CDR1 as SGHVS and CDR2 as FQNEAQ. CDR3 length: 16 amino acids. V lost 4 bases, J lost 3 bases, and 16 bases lay in between. The DNA for the CDR3 is TGTGCCAGCAGCTCCGTGTCCGAGTCCTTCTACAATGAGCAGTTCTTC. Its translation: CASSSVSESFYNEQFF.

The CDR3 sequence is CASSYSGGTYGYTF. Written as DNA, the CDR3 is TGTGCCAGCAGTTACTCGGGGGGTACCTATGGCTACACCTTC. The chain is built from TRBV6-5 and TRBJ1-2; tentatively, D is TRBD1 (5 bases). The CDR3 runs 14 residues. In germline, CDR1 is MNHEY, CDR2 SVGAGI. Trimming cost V 0 bases and J 4 bases, with 9 bases left between them.

The chain carries TRBV6-4 and TRBJ1-1; TRBD1 agrees at 12 bases. Germline assignment: CDR1 MRHNA and CDR2 SNTAGT. This CDR3 contains 17 residues. J lost 0 bases, V lost 3 bases, and 5 bases had no gene match. CDR3 sequence (DNA): TGTGCCAGCAGTGAGGGGACAGGGGGCCAAATGAACACTGAAGCTTTCTTT. It codes for CASSEGTGGQMNTEAFF.

The gene calls are TRBV28 and TRBJ1-5; no clear D gene. This CDR3 spans 18 amino acids. V lost 5 bases and J lost 5, with 25 bases in between. The germline V gene encodes CDR1 MDHEN and CDR2 SYDVKM. The CDR3 sequence is CASSTPPYQRGVDQPQHF. DNA for the CDR3: TGTGCCAGCAGTACCCCACCTTACCAGCGAGGAGTTGATCAGCCCCAGCATTTT.

In this sample, this clone turned up a few times. The rearrangement joins TRBV7-9 to TRBJ1-4; D is ambiguous. V was trimmed by 1 base and J by 3 bases, leaving 6 bases between them. The CDR3 covers 14 residues. Germline V lookup: CDR1 SEHNR, CDR2 FQNEAQ (reference sequence). CDR3: CASSLVAANEKLFF. The CDR3, as DNA: TGTGCCAGCAGCTTAGTGGCAGCTAATGAAAAACTGTTTTTT. Drawing the rest from reference TRBV7-9 and TRBJ1-4, the complete variable domain is DTGVSQNPRHKITKRGQNVTFRCDPISEHNRLYWYRQTLGQGPEFLTYFQNEAQLEKSRLLSDRFSAERPKGSFSTLEIQRTEQGDSAMYLCASSLVAANEKLFFGSGTQLSVL.

In its sample, this clone was seen once. This chain connects TRBV19 to TRBJ2-2; TRBD1 matches 8 bases. There are 15 residues in the CDR3. Germline CDR1 LNHDA, CDR2 SQIVND (reference sequence). V gave up 6 bases and J gave up 3 bases; unmatched junction bases: 6. CDR3 region: CASRVDREDTGELFF. DNA for the CDR3: TGTGCCAGTAGGGTGGACAGGGAGGACACCGGGGAGCTGTTTTTT.

The chain has TRBV9 and TRBJ1-2, with TRBD1 as a possible D gene (5 bases). Trimming pared 4 bases from V and 3 bases from J, leaving 16 bases between. The CDR3 has 15 amino acids. The germline V gene encodes CDR1 SGDLS and CDR2 YYNGEE. CDR3 nucleotides: TGTGCCAGCAGCCCCCAGGTCGGGGGAGACTATGGCTACACCTTC. This encodes CASSPQVGGDYGYTF.

V is TRBV10-3 and J is TRBJ2-5; 7 bases match TRBD2. Germline V CDR1 and CDR2: ENHRY, SYGVKD. The CDR3 is made up of 15 amino acids. V lost 3 bases to trimming and J lost 6 bases; unmatched junction nucleotides: 10. The CDR3 region is CAISDQGEGKKTQYF. CDR3 nucleotide sequence: TGTGCCATCAGTGATCAAGGGGAGGGCAAGAAGACCCAGTACTTC.

V is TRBV19 and J is TRBJ1-5, with a possible D match to TRBD1 (5 bases). Per germline, CDR1 LNHDA and CDR2 SQIVND (reference sequence). The CDR3 spans 17 residues. V lost 1 base and J lost 0, with 13 bases in between. The CDR3 sequence: CASSIGQNKYSNQPQHF. The CDR3 DNA reads as TGTGCCAGTAGTATAGGACAGAACAAGTATAGCAATCAGCCCCAGCATTTT.

The CDR3 protein is CASSQDWKLPDWNYGYTF. The DNA for the CDR3 is TGCGCCAGCAGCCAAGACTGGAAACTCCCCGACTGGAACTATGGCTACACCTTC. The chain recombines TRBV4-3 with TRBJ1-2, with D unclear. Per the germline V gene, CDR1 is LGHNA and CDR2 is YSLEER. Trimming pared 0 bases from V and 2 bases from J, leaving 19 bases between. The CDR3 runs 18 residues.

The V gene is TRBV30, the J gene TRBJ2-7; TRBD2 matches at 10 bases. V shed 5 bases, J shed 3 bases, and the junction held 10 bases outside the gene matches. The CDR3 consists of 15 residues. Germline lookup yields CDR1 GTSNPN and CDR2 SVGIG (reference sequence). The CDR3 nucleotides read TGTGCCTGGGGCGATGGTAGGACTAGCGGCTACGAGCAGTACTTC. The encoded protein is CAWGDGRTSGYEQYF.

The chain combines TRBV3-1 (or the pseudogene TRBV3-2) with TRBJ1-5; no reliable D call. V was clipped by 0 bases and J by 4 bases, with 7 bases between them. In germline, CDR1 is LGHDT, CDR2 YNNKEL (reference sequence). The CDR3 extends over 14 amino acids. CDR3: CASSQDGVNQPQHF. Written as DNA, the CDR3 is TGTGCCAGCAGCCAAGATGGAGTAAATCAGCCCCAGCATTTT.

The V call is TRBV19, the J call TRBJ2-1, with TRBD1 matching 10 bases. Germline V gives CDR1 LNHDA, CDR2 SQIVND (reference sequence). J gave up 0 bases and V 4 bases, and 3 bases lay outside the gene matches. There are 16 residues in the CDR3. The CDR3 here is CASSTDRGISYNEQFF. DNA of the CDR3: TGTGCCAGTAGTACGGACAGGGGGATCTCCTACAATGAGCAGTTCTTC.